A single T cell receptor (beta chain) is shown here with its context. This CDR3 contains 16 residues. CDR1 and CDR2 (germline): LGHDT, YNNKEL (reference sequence). The germline V and J ends were trimmed by 1 base and 0 bases, with 12 bases remaining between them. The data belong to a study of blood T cell repertoires in COVID-19. Turning to the study itself: Sources were T cells, B-cell-depleted T cells, or PBMCs; the material itself was cDNA or gDNA.

Individuals aged about 18 to 90 years were recruited from 20 to 25 US areas. Cohort assignment relied on participant-reported clinical history. Recovered status applied to Cohort 3 donors who had two consecutive negative PCRs. It also applied to those with clearance or with symptom resolution. Clones were read by immunoSEQ multiplex PCR, and TCRdb kept only the in-frame ones, dropping some. The profile shows about 250,000 clones, under 95% of them singletons. Sequenced material: PBMCs or T cells enriched from blood (not recorded which). The rearrangement links TRBV3-1 (or the pseudogene TRBV3-2) to TRBJ1-1; D is ambiguous. The source is a woman between 18 and 29 years old who had recovered from COVID-19. CDR3 sequence: CASSQVPQSMNTEAFF. In DNA form, the CDR3 reads TGTGCCAGCAGCCAAGTTCCACAGAGCATGAACACTGAAGCTTTCTTT.